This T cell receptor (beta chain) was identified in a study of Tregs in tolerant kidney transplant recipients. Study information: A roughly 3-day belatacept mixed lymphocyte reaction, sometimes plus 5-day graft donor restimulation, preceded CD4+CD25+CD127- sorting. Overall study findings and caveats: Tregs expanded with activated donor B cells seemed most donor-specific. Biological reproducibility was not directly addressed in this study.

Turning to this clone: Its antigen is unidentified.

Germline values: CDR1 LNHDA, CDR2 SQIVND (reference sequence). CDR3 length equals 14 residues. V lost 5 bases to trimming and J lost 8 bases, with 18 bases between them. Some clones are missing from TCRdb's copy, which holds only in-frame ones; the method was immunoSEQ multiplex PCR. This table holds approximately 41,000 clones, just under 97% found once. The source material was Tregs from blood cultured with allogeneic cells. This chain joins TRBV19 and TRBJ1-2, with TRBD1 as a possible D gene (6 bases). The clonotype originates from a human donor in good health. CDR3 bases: TGTGCCAGTAGTGCCCCTACGGGGGCGAGGGGCTACACCTTC. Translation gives CASSAPTGARGYTF.